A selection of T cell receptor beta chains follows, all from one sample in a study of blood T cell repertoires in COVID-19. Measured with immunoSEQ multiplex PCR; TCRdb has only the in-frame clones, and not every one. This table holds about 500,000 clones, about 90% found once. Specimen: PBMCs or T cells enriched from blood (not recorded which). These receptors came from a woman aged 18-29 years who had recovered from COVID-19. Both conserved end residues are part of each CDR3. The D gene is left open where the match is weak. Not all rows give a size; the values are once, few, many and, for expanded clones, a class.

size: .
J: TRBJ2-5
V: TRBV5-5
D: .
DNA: TGTGCCAGCAGACGGGTCGAAGAGACCCAGTACTTC
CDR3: CASRRVEETQYF

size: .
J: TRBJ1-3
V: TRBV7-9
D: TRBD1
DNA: TGTGCCAGCAGCTTAATGAAGGGACAGTTAAACACCATATATTTT
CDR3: CASSLMKGQLNTIYF

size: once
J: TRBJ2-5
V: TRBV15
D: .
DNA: TGTGCCACCAGCAGAGATGTAAGCTCGCAAGAGACCCAGTACTTC
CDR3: CATSRDVSSQETQYF

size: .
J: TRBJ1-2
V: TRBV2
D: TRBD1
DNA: TGTGCCAGCAGGAGGACAGGTCGGAACTATGGCTACACCTTC
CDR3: CASRRTGRNYGYTF

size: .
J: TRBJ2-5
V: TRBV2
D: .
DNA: TGTGCCAGCAGTGACTCTATGCTGGGAGTAGCAGAGACCCAGTACTTC
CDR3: CASSDSMLGVAETQYF

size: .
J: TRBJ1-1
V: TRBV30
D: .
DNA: TGTGCCTGGAGAACTAAGAGAGTACCGAACACTGAAGCTTTCTTT
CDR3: CAWRTKRVPNTEAFF

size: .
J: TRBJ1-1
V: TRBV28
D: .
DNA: TGTGCCAGCAGTTTTCTAGGTGCCAGGGACACTGAAGCTTTCTTT
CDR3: CASSFLGARDTEAFF

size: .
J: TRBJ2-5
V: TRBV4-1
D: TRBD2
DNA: TGCGCCAGCAGCCAAGACGGGACTAGTTCCGAGACCCAGTACTTC
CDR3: CASSQDGTSSETQYF

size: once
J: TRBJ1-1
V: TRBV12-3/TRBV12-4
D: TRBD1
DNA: TGTGCCAGTAAGACAGGGGTCAACACTGAAGCTTTCTTT
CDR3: CASKTGVNTEAFF

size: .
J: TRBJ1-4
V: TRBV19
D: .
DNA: TGTGCCAGTAGTCCCCGGGAGAGGAAACTGTTTTTT
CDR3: CASSPRERKLFF

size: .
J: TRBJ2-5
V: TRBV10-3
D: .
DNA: TGTGCCATCAGTGAGACAGGGGGGGGGTCGGAGACCCAGTACTTC
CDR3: CAISETGGGSETQYF

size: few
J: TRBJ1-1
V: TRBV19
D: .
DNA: TGTGCCACCAAAAAGGGGACACCTCGAAACACTGAAGCTTTCTTT
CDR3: CATKKGTPRNTEAFF

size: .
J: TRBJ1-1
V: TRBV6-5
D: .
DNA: TGTGCCAGCAGGGAGGGGTTTAACACTGAAGCTTTCTTT
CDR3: CASREGFNTEAFF

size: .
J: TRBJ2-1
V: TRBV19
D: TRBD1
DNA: TGTGCCAGTAGTATTCAGGGGGCCTTTAACAATGAGCAGTTCTTC
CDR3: CASSIQGAFNNEQFF

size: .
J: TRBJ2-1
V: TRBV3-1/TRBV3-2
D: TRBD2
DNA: TGTGCCAGCACCCTAAGCGGGGGGGGTAATGAGCAGTTCTTC
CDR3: CASTLSGGGNEQFF

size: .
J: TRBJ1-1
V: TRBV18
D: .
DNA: TGTGCCAGTTCCGGAGGGAGGGTGAACACTGAAGCTTTCTTT
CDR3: CASSGGRVNTEAFF

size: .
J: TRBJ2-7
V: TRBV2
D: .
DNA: TGTGCCAGCAGTACGGAGTTAGCCTACGAGCAGTACTTC
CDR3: CASSTELAYEQYF

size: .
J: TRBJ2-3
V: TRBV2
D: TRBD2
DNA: TGTGCCAGCGGCTGGGACAGCGAATCCCCCTCACTAGCGGGGAGACCAGATACGCAGTATTTT
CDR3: CASGWDSESPSLAGRPDTQYF

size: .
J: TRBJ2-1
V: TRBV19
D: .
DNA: TGTGCCAGTAGTCAGGGACATAACAATGAGCAGTTCTTC
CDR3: CASSQGHNNEQFF

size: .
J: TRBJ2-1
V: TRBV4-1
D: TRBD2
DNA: TGCGCCAGCAGCCTTCTCGGCTCTCTAGCGGGCCCTTACAATGAGCAGTTCTTC
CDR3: CASSLLGSLAGPYNEQFF

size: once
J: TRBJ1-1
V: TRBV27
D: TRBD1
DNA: TGTGCCAGCAGGACCGACAGGGTCGACACTGAAGCTTTCTTT
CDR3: CASRTDRVDTEAFF

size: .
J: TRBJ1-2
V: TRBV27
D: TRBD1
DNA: TGTGCCAGCAGTGCACAGGGGAACTATGGCTACACCTTC
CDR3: CASSAQGNYGYTF

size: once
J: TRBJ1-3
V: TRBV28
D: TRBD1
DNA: TGTGCCAGCAGTCCTACACAGGGGGCGGTGAGCTCTGGAAACACCATATATTTT
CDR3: CASSPTQGAVSSGNTIYF

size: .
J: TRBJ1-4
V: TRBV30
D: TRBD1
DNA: TGTGCCTGCCACAGCGAGGATCAGGGGGCTGAAAAACTGTTTTTT
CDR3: CACHSEDQGAEKLFF

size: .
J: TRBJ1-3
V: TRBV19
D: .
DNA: TGTGCCAGTAGTATTGTTTGGGGCGGATCTGGAAACACCATATATTTT
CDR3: CASSIVWGGSGNTIYF

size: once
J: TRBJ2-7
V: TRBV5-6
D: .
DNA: TGTGCCAGCAGCCAGGAAGGGGTCACCTACGAGCAGTACTTC
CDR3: CASSQEGVTYEQYF

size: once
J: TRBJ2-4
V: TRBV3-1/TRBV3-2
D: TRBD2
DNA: TGTGCCAGCAGCCAAGTCGCGGGAGTGAACATTCAGTACTTC
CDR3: CASSQVAGVNIQYF

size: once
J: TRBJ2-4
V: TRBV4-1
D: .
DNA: TGCGCCAGCAGCCAGAGGGCAGGCATAGAAAACATTCAGTACTTC
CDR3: CASSQRAGIENIQYF

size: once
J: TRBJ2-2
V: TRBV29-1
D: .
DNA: TGCAGCGTTTTTGACAGGAACACCGGGGAGCTGTTTTTT
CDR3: CSVFDRNTGELFF

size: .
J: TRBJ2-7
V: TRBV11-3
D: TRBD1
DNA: TGTGCCAGCAGCTTGGGACAGTACTCCTACGAGCAGTACTTC
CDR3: CASSLGQYSYEQYF

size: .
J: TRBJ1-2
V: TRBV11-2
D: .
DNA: TGTGCCAGCAGCTTAGGTGTTGGCCGAAGCTACACCTTC
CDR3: CASSLGVGRSYTF

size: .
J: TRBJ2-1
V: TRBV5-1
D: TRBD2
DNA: TGCGCCAGCAGCTTGGTGGTAGCGGGGGAGGGTGAGCAGTTCTTC
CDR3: CASSLVVAGEGEQFF

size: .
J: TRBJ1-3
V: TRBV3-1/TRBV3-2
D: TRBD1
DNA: TGTGCCAGCAGCAACGACAGGGGACACACCATATATTTT
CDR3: CASSNDRGHTIYF

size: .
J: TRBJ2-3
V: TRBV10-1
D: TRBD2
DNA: TGCGCCAGCAGTGAGTTGGCGGGGGTATCGGCGGATACGCAGTATTTT
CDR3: CASSELAGVSADTQYF

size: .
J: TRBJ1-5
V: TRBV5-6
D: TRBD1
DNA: TGTGCCAGCAGCTCGGCGGACAGGGTTGGTCAGCCCCAGCATTTT
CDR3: CASSSADRVGQPQHF

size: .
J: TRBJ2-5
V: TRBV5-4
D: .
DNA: TGTGCCAGCAGCGCGGGCAAGGGAGGCCAGTACTTC
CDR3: CASSAGKGGQYF

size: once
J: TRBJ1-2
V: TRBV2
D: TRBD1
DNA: TGTGCCAGCAGCGTGGGACAGGCTGGCTACACCTTC
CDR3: CASSVGQAGYTF

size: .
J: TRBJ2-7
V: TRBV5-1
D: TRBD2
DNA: TGCGCCAGCAGCCGTAGCGGGTCACCCTACGAGCAGTACTTC
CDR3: CASSRSGSPYEQYF

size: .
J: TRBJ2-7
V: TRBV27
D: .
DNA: TGTGCCAGCAGTCAGGGCAGGGGCCTATCCTACGAGCAGTACTTC
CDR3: CASSQGRGLSYEQYF

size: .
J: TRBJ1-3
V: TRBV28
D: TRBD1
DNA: TGTGCCAGCAGTTCGGTCACAGGGGACTGGGAGCCCATATATTTT
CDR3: CASSSVTGDWEPIYF

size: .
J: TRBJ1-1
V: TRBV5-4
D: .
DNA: TGTGCCAGCAGCCCCCCAGGCCGTGACACTGAAGCTTTCTTT
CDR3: CASSPPGRDTEAFF

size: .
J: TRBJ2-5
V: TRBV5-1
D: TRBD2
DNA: TGCGCCAGCACCAGCGGGGGGGCGACGGAGACCCAGTACTTC
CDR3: CASTSGGATETQYF

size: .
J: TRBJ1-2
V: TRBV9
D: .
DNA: TGTGCCAGCTCTTTAGGGGAAAATAACTATGGCTACACCTTC
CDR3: CASSLGENNYGYTF

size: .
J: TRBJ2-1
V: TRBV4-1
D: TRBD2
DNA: TGCGCCAGCAGCCAAGCCTTAGCGGGGGGGGGTGAGCAGTTCTTC
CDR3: CASSQALAGGGEQFF

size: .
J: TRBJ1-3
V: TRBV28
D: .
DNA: TGTGCCATCGTAGGGGTCTCTGGAAACACCATATATTTT
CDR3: CAIVGVSGNTIYF

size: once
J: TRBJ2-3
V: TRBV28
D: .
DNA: TGTTCCTCCTTGGGGGGGCAAAGGGGGGGTTACACAGATACGCAGTATTTT
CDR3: CSSLGGQRGGYTDTQYF

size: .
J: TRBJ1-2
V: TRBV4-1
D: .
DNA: TGCGCCAGCAGCCAAGGGAAGGGGCTTAACTATGGCTACACCTTC
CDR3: CASSQGKGLNYGYTF

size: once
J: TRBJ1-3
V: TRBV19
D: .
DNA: TGTGCCAGTACCGCCACCGTGGGGACAGGAAACACCATATATTTT
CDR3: CASTATVGTGNTIYF

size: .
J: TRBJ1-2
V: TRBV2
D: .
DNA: TGTGCCAGCATGGCAGGGAATGGCTACACCTTC
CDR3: CASMAGNGYTF

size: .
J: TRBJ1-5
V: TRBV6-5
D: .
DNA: TGTGCCAGCAGGCCTTACAGGGATTCTAATCAGCCCCAGCATTTT
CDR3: CASRPYRDSNQPQHF

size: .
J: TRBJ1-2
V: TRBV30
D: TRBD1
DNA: TGTGCCTGGACCCTCAGGGGGCGAGGAGGCTACACCTTC
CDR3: CAWTLRGRGGYTF

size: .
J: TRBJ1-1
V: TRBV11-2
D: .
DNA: TGTGCCAGCAGCTTAAAGGGGCTGAGGGAGGTGGACACTGAAGCTTTCTTT
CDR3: CASSLKGLREVDTEAFF

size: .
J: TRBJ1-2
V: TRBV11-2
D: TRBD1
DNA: TGTGCCAGCAGCTCCGTGGACAGGGGGCAGGATGGCTACACCTTC
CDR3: CASSSVDRGQDGYTF

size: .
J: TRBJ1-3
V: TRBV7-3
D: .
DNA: TGTGCCAGCAGCTTAGACAGCTCTGGAAACACCATATATTTT
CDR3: CASSLDSSGNTIYF

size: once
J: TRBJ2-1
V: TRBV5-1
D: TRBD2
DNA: TGCGCCAGCTGTGAGGGCGGGGGGGTCAACAATGAGCAGTTCTTC
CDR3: CASCEGGGVNNEQFF

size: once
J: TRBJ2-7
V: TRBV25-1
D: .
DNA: TGTGCCAGCAGTGATTCGGCGGGGACCTACGAGCAGTACTTC
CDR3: CASSDSAGTYEQYF

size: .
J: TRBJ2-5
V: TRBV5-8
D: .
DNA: TGTGCCAGCGCTGGGCGGGGAAGGGAGACCCAGTACTTC
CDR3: CASAGRGRETQYF